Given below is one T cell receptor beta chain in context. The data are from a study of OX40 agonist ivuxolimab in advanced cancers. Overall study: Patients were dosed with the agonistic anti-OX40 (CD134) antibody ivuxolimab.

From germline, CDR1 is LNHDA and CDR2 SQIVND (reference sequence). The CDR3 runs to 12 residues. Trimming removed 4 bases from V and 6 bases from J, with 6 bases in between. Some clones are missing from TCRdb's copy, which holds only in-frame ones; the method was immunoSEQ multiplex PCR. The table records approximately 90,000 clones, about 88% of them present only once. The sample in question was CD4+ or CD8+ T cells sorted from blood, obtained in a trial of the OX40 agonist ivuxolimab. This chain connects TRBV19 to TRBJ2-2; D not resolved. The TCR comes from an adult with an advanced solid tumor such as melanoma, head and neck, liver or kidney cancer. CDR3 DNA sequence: TGTGCCAGTAGTAAGGGTTCCGGGGAGCTGTTTTTT. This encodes CASSKGSGELFF.